Below are 3 T cell receptor beta chains sequenced from a single sample in a study of human CD8 memory T cell subsets. Making the TCR beta libraries relied on UMI-labeled 5' RACE. After re-calling the 5' RACE reads, TCRdb lists one entry per CDR3 protein, DNA absent. The table lists more than 8,000 distinct CDR3 sequences. The material sequenced was CD8+ T cells from PBMCs. The receptors shown here come from a human donor in good health.

The chain combines TRBV6-1 with TRBJ1-1. Germline CDR1 and CDR2: MNHNS and SASEGT. The CDR3 sequence is 13 residues long. CDR3 loop: CASRDPRDYEAFF.

This chain links TRBV28 with TRBJ1-4; TCRdb proposes TRBD1, but this gene call is untestable without DNA. CDR1 MDHEN and CDR2 SYDVKM come from the germline V gene. CDR3 size: 14 residues. This CDR3 reads CASSFDRGNEKLFF.

CDR3 sequence reads: CASSSERGQGVLRNEQFF. The genes are TRBV28 and TRBJ2-1; TCRdb's D call of TRBD1 is untestable without DNA. This CDR3 has 18 residues. Germline CDR1 and CDR2: MDHEN and SYDVKM.